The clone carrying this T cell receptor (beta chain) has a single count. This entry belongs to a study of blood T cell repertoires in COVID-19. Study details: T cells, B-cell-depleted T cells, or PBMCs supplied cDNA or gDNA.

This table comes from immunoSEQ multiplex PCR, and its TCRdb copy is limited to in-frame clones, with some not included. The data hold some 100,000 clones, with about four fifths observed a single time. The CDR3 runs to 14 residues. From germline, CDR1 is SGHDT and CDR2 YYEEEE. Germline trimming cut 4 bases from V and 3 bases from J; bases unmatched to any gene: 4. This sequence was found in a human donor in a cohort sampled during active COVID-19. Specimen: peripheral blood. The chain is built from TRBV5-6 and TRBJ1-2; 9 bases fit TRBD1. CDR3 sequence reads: CASSPRTGDYGYTF. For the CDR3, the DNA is TGTGCCAGCAGCCCTCGGACAGGGGACTATGGCTACACCTTC.